What follows are 22 T cell receptor beta chains derived from one specimen sequenced in a study of T cell responses to AZD1222 COVID-19 vaccine. Repertoires were generated with immunoSEQ multiplex PCR, while TCRdb's copy carries only in-frame clones and drops some. The table lists 68,000 or so clones, almost 90% of them singletons. Sequenced here: peripheral blood, sampled on day 0 of AZD1222 vaccination. These receptors were collected from an adult in good health.

This clone has a single count. The chain recombines TRBV7-2 with TRBJ1-5; D is unclear. CDR1 is SGHTA and CDR2 is FQGNSA in the germline V gene. Deletions cut 2 bases from V and 5 bases from J, with 7 bases between. The CDR3 loop spans 13 amino acids. CDR3 in amino acids: CASSLSRDQPQHF. The CDR3 region has the DNA TGTGCCAGCAGCTTATCGAGAGATCAGCCCCAGCATTTT.

The rearrangement links TRBV28 to TRBJ1-1; D is perhaps TRBD1 (5 bases). Trimming cost V 8 bases and J 1 base, with 8 bases left between them. The CDR3 totals 12 residues. Germline-derived CDR1 and CDR2 are MDHEN and SYDVKM. In DNA, the CDR3 is TGTGCCAGCGGGACTGCGAACACTGAAGCTTTCTTT. This gives the protein CASGTANTEAFF.

V is TRBV19 and J is TRBJ2-7; D not resolved. Looked up from germline, CDR1 is LNHDA and CDR2 is SQIVND (reference sequence). V was shortened by 1 base and J by 5 bases, with 12 bases between the two germline ends. This CDR3 has 14 residues. This CDR3 is CASSIGGGGDEQYF. The CDR3 DNA is TGTGCCAGTAGTATAGGCGGCGGTGGCGACGAGCAGTACTTC.

V and J are TRBV5-1 and TRBJ2-5; TRBD1 agrees at 8 bases. CDR1 SGHRS and CDR2 YFSETQ come from the germline V gene. J was trimmed by 4 bases and V by 10 bases; bases with no gene match: 9. The CDR3 covers 13 residues. The CDR3 sequence is CAGRQGLGETQYF. Here the CDR3 DNA reads TGCGCCGGTCGACAGGGGTTGGGAGAGACCCAGTACTTC.

The rearrangement links TRBV29-1 to TRBJ2-3, with TRBD2 matching 8 bases. V shed 8 bases, J shed 6 bases, and the junction held 4 bases outside the gene matches. The CDR3 is 11 residues long. Germline CDR1 is SQVTM and CDR2 is ANQGSEA. The DNA of the CDR3 is TGCAGCAGCGGGAGCATGGATACGCAGTATTTT. It translates to CSSGSMDTQYF.

The V and J genes are TRBV18 and TRBJ2-1; 7 bases line up with TRBD1. This CDR3 contains 13 residues. V was clipped by 5 bases and J by 9 bases; unmatched bases: 7. Germline loops: CDR1 KGHSH, CDR2 LQKENI. The CDR3, as DNA: TGTGCCAGCTCATCGGGGACAGTGGGTGAGCAGTTCTTC. It encodes CASSSGTVGEQFF.

CDR3 sequence: CASEEGRMNTEAFF. CDR3 bases: TGTGCCAGCGAGGAAGGGCGGATGAACACTGAAGCTTTCTTT. V and J are TRBV2 and TRBJ1-1; D not resolved. Trimming took 8 bases from V and 0 from J, leaving 13 bases between them. This CDR3 has 14 amino acids. CDR1 is SNHLY, CDR2 FYNNEI, per germline. Full variable domain (remainder filled in from reference TRBV2 and TRBJ1-1): EPEVTQTPSHQVTQMGQEVILRCVPISNHLYFYWYRQILGQKVEFLVSFYNNEISEKSEIFDDQFSVERPDGSNFTLKIRSTKLEDSAMYFCASEEGRMNTEAFFGQGTRLTVV.

The chain is built from TRBV27 and TRBJ2-6, with D hard to call. Trimming pared 5 bases from V and 0 bases from J, leaving 5 bases between. Germline V gives CDR1 MNHEY, CDR2 SMNVEV (reference sequence). This CDR3 is built from 14 residues. CDR3 DNA sequence: TGTGCCAGCAGTGGCGGCTCTGGGGCCAACGTCCTGACTTTC. It specifies CASSGGSGANVLTF. The whole variable domain, remainder taken from reference TRBV27 and TRBJ2-6, is EAQVTQNPRYLITVTGKKLTVTCSQNMNHEYMSWYRQDPGLGLRQIYYSMNVEVTDKGDVPEGYKVSRKEKRNFPLILESPSPNQTSLYFCASSGGSGANVLTFGAGSRLTVL.

This chain joins TRBV2 and TRBJ2-1; 13 bases are shared with TRBD2. CDR3 length: 15 residues. Germline V CDR1 and CDR2: SNHLY, FYNNEI. V shed 6 bases, J shed 7 bases, and the junction held 6 bases outside the gene matches. CDR3 nucleotides: TGTGCCAGCAGAAGGACTAGCGGGAGTGTAAATGAGCAGTTCTTC. Residues: CASRRTSGSVNEQFF.

The J gene is TRBJ2-7, the V gene TRBV9; D unclear. V was cut by 0 bases and J by 4 bases, with 11 bases left in between. CDR1 and CDR2 from the germline V gene are SGDLS and YYNGEE. This CDR3 region has 14 residues. The CDR3 loop is CASSVGKSHYEQYF. CDR3 in DNA: TGTGCCAGCAGCGTAGGCAAGAGTCATTACGAGCAGTACTTC.

This chain links TRBV14 with TRBJ1-6; the D gene is possibly TRBD1 (5 bases). Germline lookup yields CDR1 SGHDN and CDR2 FVKESK. The CDR3 is 13 residues long. The V end was cut by 1 base, the J end by 11 bases, with 9 bases between. The CDR3: CASSQVGAAPLHF. The DNA of the CDR3 is TGTGCCAGCAGCCAAGTCGGGGCCGCACCCCTCCACTTT.

The genes are TRBV5-1 and TRBJ2-1; D perhaps matches TRBD2 (6 bases). The CDR3 covers 14 residues. Germline CDR1 SGHRS, CDR2 YFSETQ. Deletions cut 4 bases from V and 5 bases from J, with 13 bases between. The CDR3 nucleotides are TGCGCCAGCAGCCGTGCGGGACCGGACAATGAGCAGTTCTTC. This translates into CASSRAGPDNEQFF.

The V call is TRBV10-3, the J call TRBJ2-3; TRBD2 agrees at 7 bases. This CDR3 is built from 13 residues. Per germline, CDR1 ENHRY and CDR2 SYGVKD. The J segment lost 2 bases and the V segment lost 10 bases, leaving 6 bases of the junction unmatched. The CDR3 sequence: CATNREVTDTQYF. The CDR3 DNA follows: TGTGCCACAAATCGGGAGGTCACAGATACGCAGTATTTT.

The chain joins TRBV4-2 to TRBJ2-7, with 9 bases lining up with TRBD2. V shed 1 base, J shed 6 bases, and the junction held 19 bases outside the gene matches. CDR1 and CDR2 from the germline V gene are LGHNA and YNFKEQ. The CDR3 consists of 19 residues. CDR3 sequence (DNA): TGTGCCAGCAGCCAAGCTTTAAATTTGGCGGGAGGGGGAATAGGCGAGCAGTACTTC. This gives the protein CASSQALNLAGGGIGEQYF.

The chain has TRBV13 and TRBJ1-1, with D unresolved. Trimming took 0 bases from V and 3 from J, leaving 5 bases between them. Germline V gene data show CDR1 as PRHDT and CDR2 as FYEKMQ (reference sequence). The CDR3 totals 13 residues. CDR3 coding DNA: TGTGCCAGCAGCTTAGGACCAGACACTGAAGCTTTCTTT. Translating it yields CASSLGPDTEAFF.

V gene TRBV19 combines with J gene TRBJ2-1, with TRBD2 as a possible D gene (6 bases). V lost 3 bases, J lost 5 bases, and 11 bases lay in between. CDR3 size: 14 residues. Germline lookup yields CDR1 LNHDA and CDR2 SQIVND (reference sequence). DNA for the CDR3: TGTGCCAGTAGTATTGGTTCGGGGGACAATGAGCAGTTCTTC. The encoded protein is CASSIGSGDNEQFF.

This clone is a singleton in its sample. The chain carries TRBV2 and TRBJ2-1; TRBD2 might be the D (5 bases). The germline CDR1 and CDR2 sequences are SNHLY and FYNNEI. Deletions cut 10 bases from V and 4 bases from J, with 23 bases between. The CDR3 loop spans 16 amino acids. The DNA of the CDR3 is TGTGCCACCACTAGGGAGCGAACTATAAGATACAATGAGCAGTTCTTC. Translation gives CATTRERTIRYNEQFF.

The chain employs TRBV27 and TRBJ1-3; D unresolved. Looked up from germline, CDR1 is MNHEY and CDR2 is SMNVEV (reference sequence). The CDR3 is 15 amino acids. Trimming took off 5 bases at V and 2 bases at J, with 13 bases between the two ends. CDR3 sequence: CASSRLRGTGNTIYF. CDR3 nucleotide sequence: TGTGCCAGCAGTCGGCTGAGAGGGACTGGAAACACCATATATTTT.

The chain links TRBV3-1 (or the pseudogene TRBV3-2) to TRBJ1-5; D may be TRBD1 (5 bases). This CDR3 comprises 14 residues. Per the germline V gene, CDR1 is LGHDT and CDR2 is YNNKEL (reference sequence). Trimming left V 0 bases short and J 2 bases short, with 5 bases between. CDR3 protein: CASSQDRGNQPQHF. Here the CDR3 DNA reads TGTGCCAGCAGCCAAGACAGGGGCAATCAGCCCCAGCATTTT.

This chain uses TRBV11-2 with TRBJ2-7; D is uncertain. CDR3 length equals 14 residues. V lost 1 base to trimming and J lost 2 bases, with 9 bases between them. Germline CDR1 is SGHAT and CDR2 is FQNNGV. CDR3 DNA sequence: TGTGCCAGCAGCTTAGCCGCAGGAGCCTACGAGCAGTACTTC. It yields the protein CASSLAAGAYEQYF.

This clone was detected once. The chain carries TRBV6-4 and TRBJ2-3; 7 nucleotides line up with TRBD2. CDR1 and CDR2 (germline): MRHNA, SNTAGT. The trim removed 6 bases at V and 4 bases at J, leaving 7 bases unmatched. This CDR3 contains 14 residues. This CDR3 is CASRLTSVADTQYF. DNA of the CDR3: TGTGCCAGCAGGCTTACTAGCGTGGCAGATACGCAGTATTTT.

The chain links TRBV7-8 to TRBJ1-5; D possibly corresponds to TRBD1 (6 bases). CDR3 length: 14 amino acids. Trimming took 4 bases from V and 4 from J, leaving 11 bases between them. The V gene's germline CDR1 is SGHVS and CDR2 FQNEAQ. The CDR3 DNA follows: TGTGCCAGCAGCTGGTCAGGGGCTAATCAGCCCCAGCATTTT. It yields the protein CASSWSGANQPQHF.